Below are 12 T cell receptor beta chains sequenced from a single sample in a study of blood T cell repertoires in COVID-19. Measured with immunoSEQ multiplex PCR; TCRdb has only the in-frame clones, and not every one. The data contain about 100,000 clones, roughly 85% of them singletons. What was sequenced was peripheral blood. The receptors here all came from a man aged 45-65 years with active COVID-19.

The rearrangement links TRBV5-6 to TRBJ2-3; D is unclear. CDR3 size: 15 residues. V shed 0 bases and J shed 2 bases, with 10 bases lying between them. Germline CDR1 and CDR2: SGHDT and YYEEEE. CDR3 protein: CASSLVWRPTDTQYF. Written as DNA, the CDR3 is TGTGCCAGCAGCTTGGTATGGAGACCCACAGATACGCAGTATTTT. Together with reference TRBV5-6 and TRBJ2-3, the CDR3 gives the full variable domain: DAGVTQSPTHLIKTRGQQVTLRCSPKSGHDTVSWYQQALGQGPQFIFQYYEEEERQRGNFPDRFSGHQFPNYSSELNVNALLLGDSALYLCASSLVWRPTDTQYFGPGTRLTVL.

The chain employs TRBV2 and TRBJ1-6; 7 bases are a match to TRBD1. J gave up 9 bases and V 6 bases, and 8 bases lay outside the gene matches. The CDR3 runs 14 residues. Germline CDR1 and CDR2: SNHLY and FYNNEI. DNA of the CDR3: TGTGCCAGCAGGCCCCGGGACAGCCTTTCACCCCTCCACTTT. Translated: CASRPRDSLSPLHF.

V usage is TRBV6-6 and J usage is TRBJ2-2; 10 bases agree with TRBD2. The trim removed 4 bases at V and 4 bases at J, leaving 6 bases unmatched. The CDR3 sequence is 16 residues long. CDR1 is MNHNY and CDR2 is SVGAGI in the germline V gene (reference sequence). The CDR3 bases are TGTGCCAGCAGTTGGGTAGCGGGGGGACGCACCGGGGAGCTGTTTTTT. Protein sequence: CASSWVAGGRTGELFF.

V usage is TRBV5-1 and J usage is TRBJ2-2; TRBD2 agrees at 12 bases. This CDR3 contains 17 residues. Germline CDR1 is SGHRS and CDR2 is YFSETQ. V gave up 3 bases and J gave up 4 bases; unmatched junction bases: 7. CDR3 in DNA: TGCGCCAGCAGCTCGGGCCTAGCGGGGGGGCTCACCGGGGAGCTGTTTTTT. It is translated as CASSSGLAGGLTGELFF.

V gene TRBV5-1 combines with J gene TRBJ2-1, with TRBD2 matching 8 bases. Per the germline V gene, CDR1 is SGHRS and CDR2 is YFSETQ. J gave up 4 bases and V 3 bases, and 12 bases lay outside the gene matches. This CDR3 spans 17 amino acids. The CDR3 coding sequence is TGCGCCAGCAGCTCTCTTGGGGTAGCGGGGCTATACAATGAGCAGTTCTTC. Protein product: CASSSLGVAGLYNEQFF. The variable domain in full, completed from reference TRBV5-1 and TRBJ2-1, reads KAGVTQTPRYLIKTRGQQVTLSCSPISGHRSVSWYQQTPGQGLQFLFEYFSETQRNKGNFPGRFSGRQFSNSRSEMNVSTLELGDSALYLCASSSLGVAGLYNEQFFGPGTRLTVL.

The chain carries TRBV18 and TRBJ2-2; perhaps TRBD2 as D (6 bases). The CDR3 is 13 amino acids. V dropped 3 bases and J dropped 6 bases, with 8 bases sitting between them. Per the germline V gene, CDR1 is KGHSH and CDR2 is LQKENI. The CDR3 loop reads CASSPRDSGELFF. In nucleotides, the CDR3 is TGTGCCAGCTCACCTCGGGACTCCGGGGAGCTGTTTTTT.

The CDR3, as DNA: TGTGCCAGCAGTTCCTCGGACCTCGGGACAAGATCTGAAGCTTTCTTT. Translating gives CASSSSDLGTRSEAFF. The chain uses TRBV28 and TRBJ1-1, with a weak D call TRBD1 (6 bases). Trimming took off 4 bases at V and 6 bases at J, with 21 bases between the two ends. The CDR3 is made up of 16 amino acids. Germline V lookup: CDR1 MDHEN, CDR2 SYDVKM.

In DNA form, the CDR3 reads TGTGCCAGCAGCTTGGGAGGTTTTGGCACTGAAGCTTTCTTT. Translating it yields CASSLGGFGTEAFF. The rearrangement links TRBV5-6 to TRBJ1-1, with D hard to call. The CDR3 covers 14 residues. Trimming pared 0 bases from V and 4 bases from J, leaving 10 bases between. The V gene's germline CDR1 is SGHDT and CDR2 YYEEEE.

The gene calls are TRBV18 and TRBJ1-4; 9 bases map to TRBD1. J was trimmed by 5 bases and V by 2 bases; bases with no gene match: 3. CDR1 KGHSH and CDR2 LQKENI come from the germline V gene. This CDR3 contains 15 residues. CDR3 DNA sequence: TGTGCCAGCTCACCAGGGACAGGGCCAAATGAAAAACTGTTTTTT. Translation: CASSPGTGPNEKLFF.

The chain joins TRBV10-3 to TRBJ1-4; D gene uncertain. Germline-derived CDR1 and CDR2 are ENHRY and SYGVKD. Trimming took 4 bases from V and 7 from J, leaving 10 bases between them. The CDR3 totals 13 residues. This CDR3 reads CAISATEGEKLFF. The CDR3 nucleotides are TGTGCCATCAGTGCGACCGAGGGTGAAAAACTGTTTTTT.

This clone was seen a single time. This chain uses TRBV27 with TRBJ2-7; 7 bases line up with TRBD1. The CDR3 length is 18 residues. CDR1 and CDR2 (germline): MNHEY, SMNVEV (reference sequence). Losses at the gene ends were 5 bases for V and 0 bases for J; bases not matched to a gene: 16. CDR3 nucleotide sequence: TGTGCCAGCAGTCCTTTGGTCCTGAGGGGGCGGACCTCCTACGAGCAGTACTTC. Residues: CASSPLVLRGRTSYEQYF.

The V and J genes are TRBV6-2 or TRBV6-3 and TRBJ2-3; 8 bases line up with TRBD2. Per germline, CDR1 MNHEY and CDR2 SVGEGT. V gave up 2 bases and J gave up 2 bases; unmatched junction bases: 6. This CDR3 has 16 amino acids. The CDR3 spells CASSYGAGGVTDTQYF. The DNA for the CDR3 is TGTGCCAGCAGTTACGGGGCGGGGGGAGTCACAGATACGCAGTATTTT.